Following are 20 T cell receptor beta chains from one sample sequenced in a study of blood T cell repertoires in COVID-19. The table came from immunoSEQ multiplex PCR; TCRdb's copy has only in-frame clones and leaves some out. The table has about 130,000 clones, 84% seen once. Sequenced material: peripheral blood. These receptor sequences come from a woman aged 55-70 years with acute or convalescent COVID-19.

Written as DNA, the CDR3 is TGTGCCAGCAGCTTTCGGAGGGATACGCAGTATTTT. Translating gives CASSFRRDTQYF. The rearrangement links TRBV7-2 to TRBJ2-3, with a tentative D call TRBD2 (5 bases). The CDR3 covers 12 residues. V lost 3 bases, J lost 6 bases, and 7 bases lay in between. The V gene's germline CDR1 is SGHTA and CDR2 FQGNSA.

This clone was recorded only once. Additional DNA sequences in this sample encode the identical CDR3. The CDR3 nucleotides are TGCGCCAGCAGCTTAACAGGGGACTATGGCTACACCTTC. It specifies CASSLTGDYGYTF. The V gene is TRBV5-1, the J gene TRBJ1-2; 7 nucleotides agree with TRBD1. V trimming: 2 bases; J trimming: 3 bases; junction bases outside the gene matches: 1. CDR3 size: 13 residues. Germline CDR1 reads SGHRS; CDR2 reads YFSETQ.

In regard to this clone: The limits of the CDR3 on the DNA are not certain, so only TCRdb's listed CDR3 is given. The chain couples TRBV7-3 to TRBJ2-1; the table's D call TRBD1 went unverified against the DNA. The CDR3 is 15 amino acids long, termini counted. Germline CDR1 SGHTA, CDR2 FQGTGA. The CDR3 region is CASSLIVGQGAMLFF.

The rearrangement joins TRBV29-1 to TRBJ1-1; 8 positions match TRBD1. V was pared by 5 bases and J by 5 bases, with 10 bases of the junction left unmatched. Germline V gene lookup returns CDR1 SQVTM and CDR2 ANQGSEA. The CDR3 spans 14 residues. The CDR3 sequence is CSVRQGASGTEAFF. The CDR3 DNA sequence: TGCAGCGTTAGGCAGGGGGCGAGTGGTACTGAAGCTTTCTTT. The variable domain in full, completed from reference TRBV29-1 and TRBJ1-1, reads SAVISQKPSRDICQRGTSLTIQCQVDSQVTMMFWYRQQPGQSLTLIATANQGSEATYESGFVIDKFPISRPNLTFSTLTVSNMSPEDSSIYLCSVRQGASGTEAFFGQGTRLTVV.

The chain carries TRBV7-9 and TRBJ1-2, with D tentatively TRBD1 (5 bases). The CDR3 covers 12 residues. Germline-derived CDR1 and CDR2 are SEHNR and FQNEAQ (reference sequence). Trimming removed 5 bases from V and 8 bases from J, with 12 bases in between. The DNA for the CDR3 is TGTGCCAGCAGCGTAGGGGCTGAAGGCTACACCTTC. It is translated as CASSVGAEGYTF.

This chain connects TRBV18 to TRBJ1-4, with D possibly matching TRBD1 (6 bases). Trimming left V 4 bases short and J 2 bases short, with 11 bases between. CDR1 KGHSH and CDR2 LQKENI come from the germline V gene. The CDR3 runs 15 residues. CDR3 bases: TGTGCCAGCTCACATACAGGGAGCACTAATGAAAAACTGTTTTTT. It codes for CASSHTGSTNEKLFF.

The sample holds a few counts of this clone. The CDR3 here is CASSSHFNRGPQPQHF. The DNA for the CDR3 is TGTGCCAGCAGCTCACACTTTAACAGGGGGCCCCAGCCCCAGCATTTT. V gene TRBV7-2 combines with J gene TRBJ1-5; TRBD1 aligns across 9 bases. Trimming cost V 4 bases and J 7 bases; bases outside gene matches: 11. Looked up from germline, CDR1 is SGHTA and CDR2 is FQGNSA. CDR3 length equals 16 residues.

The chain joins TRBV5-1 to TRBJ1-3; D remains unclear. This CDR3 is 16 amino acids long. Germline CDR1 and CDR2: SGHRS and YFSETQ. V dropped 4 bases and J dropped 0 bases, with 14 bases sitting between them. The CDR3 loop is CASSTAAGDSGNTIYF. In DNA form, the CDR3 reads TGCGCCAGCAGCACCGCCGCGGGTGACTCTGGAAACACCATATATTTT.

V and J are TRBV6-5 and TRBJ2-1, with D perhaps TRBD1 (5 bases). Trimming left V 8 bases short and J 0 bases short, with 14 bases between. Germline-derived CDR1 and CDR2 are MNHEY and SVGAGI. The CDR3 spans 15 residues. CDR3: CASGAAPGSYNEQFF. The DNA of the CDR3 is TGTGCCAGCGGGGCGGCACCAGGCTCCTACAATGAGCAGTTCTTC.

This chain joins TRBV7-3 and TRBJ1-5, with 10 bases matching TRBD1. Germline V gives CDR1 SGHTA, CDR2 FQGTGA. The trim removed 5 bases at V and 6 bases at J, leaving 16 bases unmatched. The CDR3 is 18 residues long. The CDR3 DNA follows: TGTGCCAGCAGCCCAACCCTCCCCGGGACAGGGGACGGTCAGCCCCAGCATTTT. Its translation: CASSPTLPGTGDGQPQHF.

In DNA form, the CDR3 reads TGTGCTAGTGGTCGGACAGGGGCGAACTATGGCTACACCTTC. It translates to CASGRTGANYGYTF. The V gene is TRBV12-5, the J gene TRBJ1-2; 9 nucleotides align to TRBD1. The CDR3 runs to 14 residues. Losses at the gene ends were 5 bases for V and 2 bases for J; bases not matched to a gene: 3. Germline assignment: CDR1 LGHNT and CDR2 FRNRAP.

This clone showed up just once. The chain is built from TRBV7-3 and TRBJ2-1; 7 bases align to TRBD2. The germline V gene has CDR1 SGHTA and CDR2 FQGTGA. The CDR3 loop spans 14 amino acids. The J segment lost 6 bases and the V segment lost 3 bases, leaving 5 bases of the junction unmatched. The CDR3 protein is CASSLGGSINEQFF. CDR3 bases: TGTGCCAGCAGCTTGGGCGGGAGCATCAATGAGCAGTTCTTC.

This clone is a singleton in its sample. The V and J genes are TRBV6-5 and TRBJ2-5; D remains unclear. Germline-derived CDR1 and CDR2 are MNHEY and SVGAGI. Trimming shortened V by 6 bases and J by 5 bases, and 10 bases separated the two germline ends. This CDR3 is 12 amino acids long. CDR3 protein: CASRRGGETQYF. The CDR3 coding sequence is TGTGCCAGCAGGCGCGGTGGTGAGACCCAGTACTTC.

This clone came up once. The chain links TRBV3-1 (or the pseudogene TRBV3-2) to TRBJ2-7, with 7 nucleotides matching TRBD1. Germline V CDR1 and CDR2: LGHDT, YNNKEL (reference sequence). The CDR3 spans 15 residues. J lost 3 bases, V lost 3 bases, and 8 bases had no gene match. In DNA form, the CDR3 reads TGTGCCAGCAGCCACCACTCAGGGGGTGTCTACGAGCAGTACTTC. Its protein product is CASSHHSGGVYEQYF.

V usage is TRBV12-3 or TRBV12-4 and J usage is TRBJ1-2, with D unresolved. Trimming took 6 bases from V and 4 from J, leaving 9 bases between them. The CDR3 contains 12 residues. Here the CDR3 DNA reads TGTGCCAGCAGAATACTCGGCTATGGCTACACCTTC. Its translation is CASRILGYGYTF.

The CDR3 region is CASSLDRLYGYTF. The CDR3 nucleotides are TGTGCCAGCAGCCTCGACAGATTGTATGGCTACACCTTC. The chain combines TRBV5-4 with TRBJ1-2, with a possible D match to TRBD1 (5 bases). The germline CDR1 and CDR2 sequences are SGHNT and YYREEE (reference sequence). Between the trimmed V and J ends, which lost 4 bases and 5 bases, there was a span of 12 bases. The CDR3 runs 13 residues.

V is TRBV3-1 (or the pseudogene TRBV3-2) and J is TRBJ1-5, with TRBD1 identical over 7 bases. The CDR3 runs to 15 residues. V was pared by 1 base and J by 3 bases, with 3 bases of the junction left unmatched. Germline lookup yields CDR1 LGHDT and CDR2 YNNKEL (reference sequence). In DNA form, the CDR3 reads TGTGCCAGCAGCCAAGGAGGGGGCAACAATCAGCCCCAGCATTTT. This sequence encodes CASSQGGGNNQPQHF.

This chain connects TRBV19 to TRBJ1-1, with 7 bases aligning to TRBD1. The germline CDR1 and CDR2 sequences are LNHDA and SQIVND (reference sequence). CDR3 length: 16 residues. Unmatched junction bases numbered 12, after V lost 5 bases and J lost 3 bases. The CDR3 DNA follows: TGTGCCAGTAGTCCATTCGGACAGGCGTCAGACACTGAAGCTTTCTTT. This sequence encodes CASSPFGQASDTEAFF. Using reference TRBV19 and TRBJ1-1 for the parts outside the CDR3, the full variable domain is DGGITQSPKYLFRKEGQNVTLSCEQNLNHDAMYWYRQDPGQGLRLIYYSQIVNDFQKGDIAEGYSVSREKKESFPLTVTSAQKNPTAFYLCASSPFGQASDTEAFFGQGTRLTVV.

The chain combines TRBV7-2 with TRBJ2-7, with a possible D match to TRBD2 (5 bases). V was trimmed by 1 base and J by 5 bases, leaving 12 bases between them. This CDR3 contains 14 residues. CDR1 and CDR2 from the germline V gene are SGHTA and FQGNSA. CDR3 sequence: CASSLGGSSHEQYF. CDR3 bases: TGTGCCAGCAGCTTAGGGGGATCTAGCCACGAGCAGTACTTC.

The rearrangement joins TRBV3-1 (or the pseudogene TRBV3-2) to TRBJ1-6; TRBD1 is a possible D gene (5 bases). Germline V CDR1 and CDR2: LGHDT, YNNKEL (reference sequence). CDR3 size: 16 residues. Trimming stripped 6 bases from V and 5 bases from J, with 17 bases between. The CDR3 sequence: CASRGSGVGHNSPLHF. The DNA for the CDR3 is TGTGCCAGCAGGGGGTCGGGGGTTGGTCATAATTCACCCCTCCACTTT.